The 19 T cell receptor beta chains presented below share a single source sample, sequenced in a study of glioma-infiltrating T cells. Using RNA template, CDR3s of TCR alpha and beta were amplified with iRepertoire arm-PCR. TCRdb reanalysed the multiplex PCR reads using MiXCR and keeps one entry per CDR3 protein. In the table there are around 43,000 distinct CDR3 sequences, 20% to 25% of which are singletons. The specimen sequenced was glioma tissue, nonneoplastic brain tissue, or PBMCs (not recorded which). The receptors originated from a human donor with low-grade glioma or glioblastoma, undergoing nonglioma brain surgery, or in good health (not recorded which).

This clonotype was found a few times. This chain connects TRBV19 to TRBJ2-5, with D perhaps TRBD2 (6 bases). The CDR3 contains 13 residues. Germline CDR1 and CDR2: LNHDA and SQIVND (reference sequence). Trimming removed 6 bases at V and 5 bases at J, with 13 bases between. The CDR3 spells CASRETSLETQYF. The CDR3 region has the DNA TGTGCCAGTAGGGAGACTAGTTTGGAGACCCAGTACTTC. The variable domain in full, completed from reference TRBV19 and TRBJ2-5, reads DGGITQSPKYLFRKEGQNVTLSCEQNLNHDAMYWYRQDPGQGLRLIYYSQIVNDFQKGDIAEGYSVSREKKESFPLTVTSAQKNPTAFYLCASRETSLETQYFGPGTRLLVL.

This clonotype was seen many times. This chain uses TRBV6-1 with TRBJ1-1; D is ambiguous. Germline V lookup: CDR1 MNHNS, CDR2 SASEGT. V dropped 7 bases and J dropped 0 bases, with 9 bases sitting between them. There are 13 residues in the CDR3. As DNA, the CDR3 is TGTGCCAGCAAGGAGATCATGAACACTGAAGCTTTCTTT. Residues: CASKEIMNTEAFF.

The sample holds a few counts of this clonotype. It may be a read error: a sequence one base away is much more abundant. This rearrangement joins TRBV4-2 to TRBJ2-1; possible D gene TRBD2, 5 bases. Trimming removed 0 bases from V and 8 bases from J, with 8 bases in between. Germline V gene sequence: CDR1 LGHNA, CDR2 YNFKEQ. The CDR3 totals 13 residues. This CDR3 is CASSQEGSDEQFF. The CDR3 region has the DNA TGTGCCAGCAGCCAAGAGGGTAGCGATGAGCAGTTCTTC.

This clonotype was recorded many times. The rearrangement joins TRBV20-1 to TRBJ2-1; the match to TRBD2 covers 7 bases. Germline loops: CDR1 DFQATT, CDR2 SNEGSKA (reference sequence). The CDR3 consists of 13 residues. With V trimmed by 4 bases and J by 10 bases, 10 bases remained unmatched. Here the CDR3 reads CSATRAGVREQFF. The CDR3 nucleotides read TGCAGTGCTACTCGCGCGGGAGTACGCGAGCAGTTCTTC.

Concerning this clonotype itself: This could be a read error, since a much larger clone is one nucleotide away. This chain connects TRBV7-6 to TRBJ2-5; D not certain. Germline CDR1 SGHVS, CDR2 FNYEAQ. CDR3 length: 12 amino acids. Deletions cut 6 bases from V and 4 bases from J, with 9 bases between. The CDR3 loop reads CASSPLLETQYF. The DNA of the CDR3 is TGTGCCAGCAGTCCCCTTCTAGAGACCCAGTACTTC.

Of note for this clonotype: A read error may be the cause here, since a much bigger clone is one base away. The chain is built from TRBV19 and TRBJ2-3, with 8 bases fitting TRBD2. The CDR3 is 15 amino acids. V was pared by 10 bases and J by 2 bases, with 11 bases of the junction left unmatched. CDR1 LNHDA and CDR2 SQIVND come from the germline V gene (reference sequence). As DNA, the CDR3 is TGTGCCACCGAATATAGCGGGGATTACACAGATACGCAGTATTTT. As protein: CATEYSGDYTDTQYF.

This clonotype was seen at least ten times. The V and J genes are TRBV6-2 or TRBV6-3 and TRBJ2-7; the D gene could be TRBD1 or TRBD2 (5 bases each). Trimming cost V 7 bases and J 7 bases, with 23 bases left between them. The V gene's germline CDR1 is MNHEY and CDR2 SVGEGT. The CDR3 contains 15 residues. The DNA for the CDR3 is TGTGCCAGCACCGCGGCCGGGACGTTGGTTGGGGAGCAGTACTTC. Amino acid sequence: CASTAAGTLVGEQYF.

The sample holds many counts of this clonotype. This sequence joins TRBV10-3 and TRBJ1-2; 10 bases are a match to TRBD1. Trimming took 4 bases from V and 3 from J; bases not matched to a gene: 8. Germline V gene data show CDR1 as ENHRY and CDR2 as SYGVKD. This CDR3 has 16 residues. CDR3 region: CAISGDRGPSDYGYTF. CDR3 nucleotides: TGTGCCATCAGTGGAGACAGGGGGCCCTCGGACTATGGCTACACCTTC.

At least ten counts were recorded for this clonotype. V is TRBV2 and J is TRBJ1-2; the D is unclear. Germline-derived CDR1 and CDR2 are SNHLY and FYNNEI. V was pared by 1 base and J by 4 bases, with 13 bases between. CDR3 length equals 15 residues. The CDR3 nucleotides read TGTGCCAGCAGTGAAGGGATGGAGGGAGGCTATGGCTACACCTTC. Protein sequence: CASSEGMEGGYGYTF.

This clonotype was counted ten times or more. The genes are TRBV19 and TRBJ1-5; D is unclear. V gave up 11 bases and J gave up 3 bases, with 14 bases separating them. Germline CDR1 reads LNHDA; CDR2 reads SQIVND (reference sequence). The CDR3 sequence is 13 residues long. The CDR3 sequence: CACGGRNNQPQHF. DNA for the CDR3: TGTGCCTGCGGCGGCCGAAACAATCAGCCCCAGCATTTT. Full variable domain (outside the CDR3, taken from reference TRBV19 and TRBJ1-5): DGGITQSPKYLFRKEGQNVTLSCEQNLNHDAMYWYRQDPGQGLRLIYYSQIVNDFQKGDIAEGYSVSREKKESFPLTVTSAQKNPTAFYLCACGGRNNQPQHFGDGTRLSIL.

There are many counts of this clonotype. The chain combines TRBV20-1 with TRBJ2-2; 7 nucleotides line up with TRBD1. Germline V gives CDR1 DFQATT, CDR2 SNEGSKA (reference sequence). The CDR3 length is 14 residues. V lost 5 bases to trimming and J lost 2 bases; unmatched junction nucleotides: 5. For the CDR3, the DNA is TGCAGTGCTGAGGACAGGACAAACACCGGGGAGCTGTTTTTT. The encoded protein is CSAEDRTNTGELFF.

This clonotype was observed many times. This chain joins TRBV2 and TRBJ2-1, with D maybe TRBD2 (6 bases). The V end was cut by 5 bases, the J end by 8 bases, with 19 bases between. The CDR3 runs 15 residues. Germline loops: CDR1 SNHLY, CDR2 FYNNEI. Here the CDR3 reads CASSILSGQGDEQFF. In nucleotides, the CDR3 is TGTGCCAGCAGTATCCTTAGCGGTCAAGGGGATGAGCAGTTCTTC.

Worth noting for this clonotype: A clone one base away is much larger, so this may be a read error. As DNA, the CDR3 is TGCGCCAGCAGCTTGGAAGGGGTCGAGCAGTACGTC. This sequence encodes CASSLEGVEQYV. V is TRBV5-1 and J is TRBJ2-7, with D maybe TRBD1 (5 bases). This CDR3 is built from 12 residues. V lost 0 bases and J 6 bases, leaving 7 bases between the germline ends. The germline V gene encodes CDR1 SGHRS and CDR2 YFSETQ.

This clonotype has a count of ten or more. V is TRBV6-2 or TRBV6-3 and J is TRBJ2-4, with TRBD1 identical over 11 bases. Germline CDR1 reads MNHEY; CDR2 reads SVGEGT. The junction had 5 bases not matched to a gene; V was cut back by 5 bases and J by 5 bases. CDR3 length: 15 amino acids. In nucleotides, the CDR3 is TGTGCCAGCAGTCTAGGACAGGGGGCGGAAAACATTCAGTACTTC. This translates into CASSLGQGAENIQYF.

With respect to this clonotype: This may come from a read error, since a much larger clone is one base off. Since the CDR3 does not end with the conserved phenylalanine or tryptophan, this likely comes from a read error. The J gene is TRBJ1-1, the V gene TRBV29-1; TRBD1 matches at 8 bases. The V segment lost 6 bases and the J segment 4 bases; nucleotides outside the gene matches: 7. The CDR3 consists of 13 residues. CDR1 SQVTM and CDR2 ANQGSEA come from the germline V gene. CDR3 loop: CSVGRDRTTEAFS. The DNA of the CDR3 is TGCAGCGTCGGCAGGGACAGGACCACTGAAGCTTTCTCT.

V and J are TRBV7-2 and TRBJ2-5; D possibly uses TRBD1 or TRBD2 (5 bases each). The germline gives CDR1 SGHTA, CDR2 FQGNSA. The CDR3 contains 15 residues. V was shortened by 3 bases and J by 2 bases, with 13 bases between the two germline ends. The CDR3 DNA reads as TGTGCCAGCAGCTTGGCCGGGACCCCTCAAGAGACCCAGTACTTC. This gives the protein CASSLAGTPQETQYF.

The chain carries TRBV12-3 or TRBV12-4 and TRBJ2-1; D gene unclear. CDR3 length: 11 amino acids. Trimming stripped 5 bases from V and 9 bases from J, with 8 bases between. The CDR3 region is CASSLSGEQFF. The DNA of the CDR3 is TGTGCCAGCAGTCTCAGTGGTGAGCAGTTCTTC.

A word on this clonotype: Since a much larger clone is just one base distant, this may be a read error. The chain is built from TRBV11-2 and TRBJ1-1, with unresolved D. Germline V gene lookup returns CDR1 SGHAT and CDR2 FQNNGV. This CDR3 is 13 amino acids long. Trimming took off 6 bases at V and 8 bases at J, with 16 bases between the two ends. This chain's CDR3 is CASSWAHGVEAFF. In DNA form, the CDR3 reads TGTGCCAGCAGTTGGGCCCACGGGGTGGAAGCTTTCTTT.

This clonotype was recorded at least ten times. The chain carries TRBV7-2 and TRBJ1-6; 7 bases agree with TRBD1. The CDR3 is 15 amino acids. J was trimmed by 6 bases and V by 2 bases; bases with no gene match: 4. Per the germline V gene, CDR1 is SGHTA and CDR2 is FQGNSA. CDR3 region: CASSLSGQLNSPLHF. In DNA form, the CDR3 reads TGTGCCAGCAGCTTATCGGGACAGCTTAATTCACCCCTCCACTTT.